The clone carrying this TCR beta chain was recorded a few times. The data are from a study of T-cell reconstitution after alpha-beta-depleted transplantation in children. TCRbeta library construction was performed incorporating unique molecular identifiers. One entry per CDR3 protein, called by TCRdb with MiXCR from the PCR reads. The sample shows more than 300,000 distinct CDR3 sequences, roughly 17% of them seen only once. The CDR3 totals 12 residues. The germline V and J ends were trimmed by 0 bases and 4 bases, with 3 bases remaining between them. Sample: PBMCs, mostly from graft donor cells, taken 360 days after TCRalphabeta/CD19-depleted stem cell transplant. This rearrangement joins TRBV12-3 or TRBV12-4 to TRBJ1-2; D ambiguous. This clonotype originated in a male patient aged 2 to 10 who had a stem cell transplant for acute lymphoblastic leukemia, so the T cells may come from the graft donor. The DNA of the CDR3 is TGTGCCAGCAGTTTAGCAGCCTATGGCTACACCTTC. Translation gives CASSLAAYGYTF.